This T cell receptor (beta chain) was identified in a study of blood T cell repertoires in COVID-19. Profiled with immunoSEQ multiplex PCR; TCRdb holds only in-frame clones, not every one. This table has 250,000 to 300,000 clones, 88% appearing once. Sequenced sample: PBMCs or T cells enriched from blood (not recorded which). The TCR originated in a woman aged 25 to 39 who had recovered from COVID-19.

The CDR3, as DNA: TGCGCCAGCAGCTTGGCCGGGACAGGGGCCAACGTCCTGACTTTC. Translated, it gives CASSLAGTGANVLTF. The chain employs TRBV5-1 and TRBJ2-6; possible D gene TRBD1, 6 bases. The CDR3 contains 15 residues. Germline CDR1 SGHRS, CDR2 YFSETQ. With 0 bases removed from V and 4 bases from J, the gap between germline ends came to 8 bases.